The clone carrying this TCR beta chain was observed at least ten times. This specimen belongs to a study of spatial heterogeneity in lung cancer. Germline CDR1 reads MNHEY; CDR2 reads SMNVEV (reference sequence). Trimming took off 8 bases at V and 0 bases at J, with 14 bases between the two ends. The CDR3 consists of 15 residues. All TCR cDNA molecules were individually tagged with a unique molecular identifier. TCRdb re-analysed the 5' RACE reads in MiXCR, keeping a single row per CDR3 protein. The sample lists some 39,000 distinct CDR3 sequences, around 6.8% occurring once. Time point noted: sample taken at primary tumor resection. Whole RNA obtained from tumor, nontumor lung or frozen PBMC underwent sequencing without sorting.

The rearrangement joins TRBV27 to TRBJ2-1; D is uncertain. The sequence was collected from a female donor with early-stage non-small cell lung cancer. The material sequenced was PBMCs, taken at surgery. CDR3 sequence reads: CASLYPLSSYNEQFF. For the CDR3, the DNA is TGTGCCAGCCTCTATCCGTTGAGCTCCTACAATGAGCAGTTCTTC.